A single sample is the source of the 18 T cell receptor beta chains below, sequenced in a study of cytomegalovirus exposure and HLA in healthy donors. It was with 60 Vbeta and 13 Jbeta primers that the PCR ran. Only in-frame clones appear in the TCRdb table, and some are missing; sequencing was by immunoSEQ multiplex PCR. The sample carries 95,000 to 150,000 clones, over 65% recorded once. The specimen was PBMCs. The receptors stem from a middle-aged woman in good health and CMV-seropositive.

The chain combines TRBV27 with TRBJ2-5, with D tentatively TRBD2 (6 bases). The V gene lost 5 bases and the J gene lost 2 bases, with 15 bases spanning the gap. Germline V gene sequence: CDR1 MNHEY, CDR2 SMNVEV (reference sequence). This CDR3 region has 15 residues. The CDR3 sequence: CASSTGVGFQETQYF. In nucleotides, the CDR3 is TGTGCCAGCAGTACGGGGGTTGGGTTTCAAGAGACCCAGTACTTC.

The chain combines TRBV11-2 with TRBJ1-1; D ambiguous. Germline V gene lookup returns CDR1 SGHAT and CDR2 FQNNGV. CDR3 length: 13 residues. Trimming cost V 1 base and J 1 base, with 4 bases left between them. CDR3 sequence reads: CASSLAGNTEAFF. The CDR3 DNA follows: TGTGCCAGCAGCTTAGCAGGGAACACTGAAGCTTTCTTT.

Note on this clone: Other DNA sequences in this specimen translate into the identical CDR3. This chain joins TRBV7-9 and TRBJ2-5; the D gene is possibly TRBD2 (6 bases). Between the trimmed V and J ends, which lost 6 bases and 5 bases, there was a span of 13 bases. CDR1 SEHNR and CDR2 FQNEAQ come from the germline V gene (reference sequence). The CDR3 runs to 13 residues. CDR3 loop: CASSFQGGETQYF. The CDR3 DNA sequence: TGTGCCAGCAGTTTTCAAGGAGGGGAGACCCAGTACTTC.

The chain joins TRBV21-1 to TRBJ1-5; the table's TRBD1 call for D was not verified on the DNA. TRBV21-1 counts as a pseudogene. This CDR3 spans 14 amino acids. The CDR3 nucleotides read TGTGCCAGCAGCACGCAGGGGCGGTATTGGCCCCAGCATTTT. Protein sequence: CASSTQGRYWPQHF.

The J gene is TRBJ2-1, the V gene TRBV5-1; the match to TRBD1 covers 7 bases. J lost 1 base, V lost 4 bases, and 8 bases had no gene match. The CDR3 contains 16 residues. Germline CDR1 reads SGHRS; CDR2 reads YFSETQ. The CDR3 region has the DNA TGCGCCAGCAGCGTAGGGGGCCCGCTTTCCTACAATGAGCAGTTCTTC. Translating it yields CASSVGGPLSYNEQFF.

The chain employs TRBV5-8 and TRBJ2-7, with 7 bases lining up with TRBD2. CDR1 and CDR2 from the germline V gene are SGHTS and YDEGEE. The CDR3 spans 15 residues. J was trimmed by 3 bases and V by 1 base; bases with no gene match: 7. The CDR3 protein is CASSLFTGGSYEQYF. Written as DNA, the CDR3 is TGTGCCAGCAGCTTGTTTACCGGGGGGAGCTACGAGCAGTACTTC. The variable domain in full, completed from reference TRBV5-8 and TRBJ2-7, reads EAGVTQSPTHLIKTRGQQATLRCSPISGHTSVYWYQQALGLGLQFLLWYDEGEERNRGNFPPRFSGRQFPNYSSELNVNALELEDSALYLCASSLFTGGSYEQYFGPGTRLTVT.

The rearrangement joins TRBV27 to TRBJ2-3; TRBD2 aligns across 14 bases. Trimming at V came to 8 bases and at J to 5 bases, leaving 3 bases not matched to a gene. In germline, CDR1 is MNHEY, CDR2 SMNVEV (reference sequence). The CDR3 has 14 amino acids. The CDR3 here is CASRLAGGQDTQYF. The DNA for the CDR3 is TGTGCCAGCCGACTAGCGGGAGGGCAAGATACGCAGTATTTT.

This clone was observed a handful of times. The CDR3 protein is CASSSFGGVQETQYF. CDR3 coding DNA: TGTGCCAGCAGCTCATTCGGGGGTGTTCAAGAGACCCAGTACTTC. This chain joins TRBV7-3 and TRBJ2-5; perhaps TRBD2 as D (6 bases). Trimming shortened V by 4 bases and J by 2 bases, and 14 bases separated the two germline ends. Germline-derived CDR1 and CDR2 are SGHTA and FQGTGA. The CDR3 length is 15 residues.

The chain uses TRBV4-1 and TRBJ2-7; D may be TRBD2 (5 bases). Germline V gives CDR1 MGHRA, CDR2 YSYEKL. This CDR3 contains 15 residues. V lost 0 bases to trimming and J lost 2 bases, with 11 bases between them. The chain's CDR3 is CASSQETGIPYEQYF. The CDR3 nucleotides read TGCGCCAGCAGCCAAGAAACCGGGATCCCCTACGAGCAGTACTTC.

The chain joins TRBV5-5 to TRBJ1-5; D unclear. CDR1 SGHKS and CDR2 YYEKEE come from the germline V gene (reference sequence). The CDR3 covers 15 residues. V gave up 0 bases and J gave up 7 bases, with 14 bases separating them. The CDR3 DNA sequence: TGTGCCAGCAGCTTGGGGGTTACCGCGGGCCAGCCCCAGCATTTT. Amino acids: CASSLGVTAGQPQHF. Drawing the rest from reference TRBV5-5 and TRBJ1-5, the complete variable domain is DAGVTQSPTHLIKTRGQQVTLRCSPISGHKSVSWYQQVLGQGPQFIFQYYEKEERGRGNFPDRFSARQFPNYSSELNVNALLLGDSALYLCASSLGVTAGQPQHFGDGTRLSIL.

V gene TRBV18 combines with J gene TRBJ2-1; 7 bases are shared with TRBD1. Germline values: CDR1 KGHSH, CDR2 LQKENI. Trimming removed 2 bases from V and 8 bases from J; junction bases left unmatched: 9. The CDR3 spans 15 residues. CDR3 DNA: TGTGCCAGCTCACCAACAGGGACAGAGAGTGATGAGCAGTTCTTC. It is translated as CASSPTGTESDEQFF.

This chain uses TRBV6-1 with TRBJ1-1, with a possible D match to TRBD1 (6 bases). Germline assignment: CDR1 MNHNS and CDR2 SASEGT. The CDR3 extends over 16 amino acids. V was shortened by 3 bases and J by 4 bases, with 18 bases between the two germline ends. The CDR3 DNA sequence: TGTGCCAGCAGTGAGATTGGGGGCAGGGAGAGCACTGAAGCTTTCTTT. Its translation is CASSEIGGRESTEAFF.

The chain combines TRBV5-1 with TRBJ1-5, with D perhaps TRBD1 (6 bases). The V end lost 0 bases, the J end lost 5 bases, and 15 bases lay between the germline ends. The CDR3 has 16 amino acids. In germline, CDR1 is SGHRS, CDR2 YFSETQ. The CDR3 DNA reads as TGCGCCAGCAGCTTGGATCCGGGGGCGGGGGATCAGCCCCAGCATTTT. Protein product: CASSLDPGAGDQPQHF.

The gene calls are TRBV15 and TRBJ2-2; 11 bases line up with TRBD1. This CDR3 comprises 14 residues. The germline V gene encodes CDR1 LNHNV and CDR2 YYDKDF (reference sequence). The trim removed 8 bases at V and 4 bases at J, leaving 3 bases unmatched. This CDR3 reads CATAGTGGTGELFF. The CDR3 DNA follows: TGTGCCACCGCGGGGACAGGGGGCACCGGGGAGCTGTTTTTT.

The rearrangement joins TRBV5-1 to TRBJ2-7, with 9 bases aligning to TRBD1. The J segment lost 9 bases and the V segment lost 7 bases, leaving 11 bases of the junction unmatched. Germline CDR1 reads SGHRS; CDR2 reads YFSETQ. There are 13 residues in the CDR3. CDR3 residues: CASQGQGNTGQYF. CDR3 sequence (DNA): TGCGCCAGCCAGGGACAGGGTAATACAGGGCAGTACTTC.

CDR3: CASRPGQLSNQPQHF. CDR3 in DNA: TGTGCCAGCAGGCCCGGACAGCTCAGCAATCAGCCCCAGCATTTT. The V and J genes are TRBV2 and TRBJ1-5, with TRBD1 as a possible D gene (6 bases). CDR1 SNHLY and CDR2 FYNNEI come from the germline V gene. The CDR3 extends over 15 amino acids. The germline V and J ends were trimmed by 6 bases and 1 base, with 13 bases remaining between them.

This clone was counted once. CDR3 amino acids: CASSLRHNRELFF. DNA for the CDR3: TGTGCCAGCAGCCTTAGACATAACAGGGAGCTGTTTTTT. The chain joins TRBV6-5 to TRBJ2-2; D gene unclear. Germline V gene data show CDR1 as MNHEY and CDR2 as SVGAGI. The length of the CDR3 is 13 residues. Between the trimmed V and J ends, which lost 6 bases and 9 bases, there was a span of 14 bases.

V usage is TRBV29-1 and J usage is TRBJ1-1, with D possibly being TRBD1 (5 bases). This CDR3 is 14 amino acids long. V lost 5 bases to trimming and J lost 1 base, with 14 bases between them. The germline gives CDR1 SQVTM, CDR2 ANQGSEA. The CDR3 DNA reads as TGCAGCGTTACGGTTGCAGGGCGGAACACTGAAGCTTTCTTT. As protein: CSVTVAGRNTEAFF.